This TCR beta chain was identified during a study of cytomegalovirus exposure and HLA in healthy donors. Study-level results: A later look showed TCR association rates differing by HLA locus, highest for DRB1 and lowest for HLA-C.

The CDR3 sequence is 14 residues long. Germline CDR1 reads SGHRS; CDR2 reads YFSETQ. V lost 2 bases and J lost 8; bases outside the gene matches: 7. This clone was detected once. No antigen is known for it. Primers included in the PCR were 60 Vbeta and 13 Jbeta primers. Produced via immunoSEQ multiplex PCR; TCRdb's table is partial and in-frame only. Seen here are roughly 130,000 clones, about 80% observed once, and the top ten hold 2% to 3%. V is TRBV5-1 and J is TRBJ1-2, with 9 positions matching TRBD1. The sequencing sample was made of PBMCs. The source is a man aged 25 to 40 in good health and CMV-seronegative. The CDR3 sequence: CASSFGDRVHGYTF. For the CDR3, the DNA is TGCGCCAGCAGCTTCGGGGACAGGGTACACGGCTACACCTTC.